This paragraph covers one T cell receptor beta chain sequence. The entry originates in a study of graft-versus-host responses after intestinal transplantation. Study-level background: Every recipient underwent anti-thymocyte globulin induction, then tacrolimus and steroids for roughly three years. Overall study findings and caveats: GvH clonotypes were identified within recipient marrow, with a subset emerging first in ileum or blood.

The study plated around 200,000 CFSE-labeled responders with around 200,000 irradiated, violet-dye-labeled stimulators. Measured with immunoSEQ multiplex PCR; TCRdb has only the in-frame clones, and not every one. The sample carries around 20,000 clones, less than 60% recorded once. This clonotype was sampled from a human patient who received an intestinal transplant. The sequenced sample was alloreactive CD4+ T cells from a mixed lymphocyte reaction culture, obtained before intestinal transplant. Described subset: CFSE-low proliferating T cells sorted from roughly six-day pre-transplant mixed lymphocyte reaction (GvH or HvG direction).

The CDR3 DNA is TGTGCCAGCAGCCCACTAGGGGGGGCCTCTGGGGCCAACGTCCTGACTTTC. Translating gives CASSPLGGASGANVLTF. This chain joins TRBV7-3 and TRBJ2-6, with a tentative D call TRBD2 (7 bases). The V end was cut by 5 bases, the J end by 0 bases, with 14 bases between. Per the germline V gene, CDR1 is SGHTA and CDR2 is FQGTGA. CDR3 size: 17 residues.